This TCR beta chain was captured in a study of cytomegalovirus exposure and HLA in healthy donors. Whole-study findings and limits: Likely technical artifact: a cluster of highly shared sequence variants.

Concerning this clone: The antigen is not known.

PCR employed 60 Vbeta and 13 Jbeta primers. Profiling relied on immunoSEQ multiplex PCR, and the TCRdb table lists in-frame clones only, not all of them. Here the sample spans 160,000 or so clones, around 90% being singletons. This receptor was obtained from a woman between 25 and 40 years old in good health and CMV-seronegative. The sample taken for sequencing was PBMCs.

CDR3 sequence reads: CASSYSGGAETQYF. DNA for the CDR3: TGTGCCAGCAGTTATAGCGGGGGGGCAGAGACCCAGTACTTC. The chain has TRBV7-2 and TRBJ2-5; 11 bases are a match to TRBD2. After removal of 6 bases from V and 4 bases from J, the junction contained 4 bases not matched to a gene. CDR1 SGHTA and CDR2 FQGNSA come from the germline V gene. The CDR3 spans 14 residues.